These 29 T cell receptor beta chains share one sample of origin, sequenced in a study of regulatory T cells in long-lasting Graves disease. Relying on iRepertoire HTBI primers and Arm-PCR of CDR3 regions, the team built TCR beta libraries. A single record per CDR3 protein comes from TCRdb applying MiXCR to the multiplex PCR reads. The profile shows approximately 490,000 distinct CDR3 sequences, roughly 16% of them singletons. As to time point: newly diagnosed GD, antithyroid drugs for less than 3 months. RNA extracted from PBMCs served as the sequencing template. This sample also appeared in a second study, on T cells in Graves' hyperthyroidism and ophthalmopathy.

Sequences were derived from peripheral blood mononuclear cells (PBMCs), sampled at new diagnosis, from a patient treated with antithyroid drugs. Every receptor here comes from a man aged 40-49 years with Graves disease.

There are many counts of this clonotype. V and J are TRBV28 and TRBJ2-1; 14 bases map to TRBD2. The V and J ends lost 5 bases and 6 bases, in that order; junction bases with no gene match: 9. CDR1 MDHEN and CDR2 SYDVKM come from the germline V gene. The CDR3 runs to 17 residues. CDR3 residues: CASSPGTSGSRGNEQFF. CDR3 DNA sequence: TGTGCCAGCAGTCCAGGGACTAGCGGGAGTAGGGGCAATGAGCAGTTCTTC.

This clonotype was detected many times. The chain couples TRBV6-5 to TRBJ1-2; D is undetermined. Germline V CDR1 and CDR2: MNHEY, SVGAGI. V was shortened by 4 bases and J by 8 bases, with 14 bases between the two germline ends. CDR3 length equals 13 residues. The CDR3 region is CASSSGHTWGYTF. In DNA form, the CDR3 reads TGTGCCAGCAGTTCCGGGCATACGTGGGGCTACACCTTC.

The genes are TRBV20-1 and TRBJ2-7; either TRBD1 or TRBD2 may fit D (5 bases each). The CDR3 is made up of 13 amino acids. Germline CDR1 and CDR2: DFQATT and SNEGSKA (reference sequence). Trimming left V 1 base short and J 4 bases short, with 11 bases between. The CDR3 spells CSARGGFVYEQYF. As DNA, the CDR3 is TGCAGTGCTAGAGGGGGGTTCGTTTACGAGCAGTACTTC.

J is TRBJ2-5 and V is TRBV10-1, with D possibly matching TRBD1 (5 bases). The CDR3 consists of 14 residues. V was shortened by 7 bases and J by 2 bases, with 14 bases between the two germline ends. CDR1 and CDR2 (germline): WNHNN, SYGVQD (reference sequence). Here the CDR3 DNA reads TGCGCCAGCATCAGTACAGGCCCTCAAGAGACCCAGTACTTC. Residues: CASISTGPQETQYF.

This clonotype was recorded many times. The gene calls are TRBV6-1 and TRBJ2-7, with 10 bases identical to TRBD2. With V trimmed by 0 bases and J by 3 bases, 5 bases remained unmatched. Per the germline V gene, CDR1 is MNHNS and CDR2 is SASEGT. CDR3 length equals 16 residues. The CDR3 spells CASSEAVTSGYYEQYF. The CDR3 DNA follows: TGTGCCAGCAGTGAAGCGGTGACTAGCGGGTACTACGAGCAGTACTTC.

For this clonotype: This may stem from a read error, because a much larger clone lies one nucleotide away. The gene calls are TRBV27 and TRBJ1-2; D gene ambiguous. Germline CDR1 is MNHEY and CDR2 is SMNVEV (reference sequence). The CDR3 is 13 amino acids. The chain's CDR3 is CACSPDLGYGYTF. As DNA, the CDR3 is TGTGCCTGCAGCCCGGACCTCGGGTATGGCTACACCTTC.

The chain links TRBV11-2 to TRBJ2-1; no reliable D call. The ends were cut back, 5 bases at V and 0 bases at J, with 11 bases in the middle. The germline gives CDR1 SGHAT, CDR2 FQNNGV. The CDR3 consists of 15 residues. CDR3 protein: CASSGPLSSYNEQFF. As DNA, the CDR3 is TGTGCCAGCAGCGGCCCATTGAGCTCCTACAATGAGCAGTTCTTC.

The rearrangement joins TRBV7-3 to TRBJ2-3; D not certain. The CDR3 extends over 11 amino acids. Germline V gene data show CDR1 as SGHTA and CDR2 as FQGTGA. V was pared by 5 bases and J by 6 bases, with 6 bases between. CDR3 residues: CASSNGDTQYF. Here the CDR3 DNA reads TGTGCCAGCAGCAACGGCGATACGCAGTATTTT.

This clonotype has more than one count but fewer than ten. This chain joins TRBV28 and TRBJ2-2; D is ambiguous. The CDR3 runs 13 residues. V lost 5 bases and J 6 bases, leaving 10 bases between the germline ends. Germline-derived CDR1 and CDR2 are MDHEN and SYDVKM. Written as DNA, the CDR3 is TGTGCCAGCAGTCTCCATTCCGCCGGGGAGCTGTTTTTT. It codes for CASSLHSAGELFF.

In its sample, this clonotype was seen many times. CDR3 in DNA: TGTGCCAGCAGCTCCTTCCTGAGTGAGCAGTTCTTC. Translating it yields CASSSFLSEQFF. This chain joins TRBV7-2 and TRBJ2-1; no reliable D call. Germline-derived CDR1 and CDR2 are SGHTA and FQGNSA. V gave up 4 bases and J gave up 9 bases, with 10 bases separating them. The CDR3 has 12 residues.

Many counts were recorded for this clonotype. The rearrangement uses TRBV7-2 and TRBJ2-7; 11 nucleotides agree with TRBD2. The CDR3 is made up of 15 amino acids. Germline trimming cut 9 bases from V and 2 bases from J; bases unmatched to any gene: 9. Germline CDR1 and CDR2: SGHTA and FQGNSA. CDR3 in amino acids: CARGPGLAAPYEQYF. As DNA, the CDR3 is TGTGCCAGGGGCCCGGGACTAGCGGCCCCCTACGAGCAGTACTTC.

This clonotype has just one count. A much more abundant neighbour one base away suggests this may be a read error. The chain joins TRBV28 to TRBJ2-7; the D is unclear. The length of the CDR3 is 15 residues. Germline V gene lookup returns CDR1 MDHEN and CDR2 SYDVKM. CDR3 coding DNA: TGTGTCAGCAGACCCGGACCGTCCCCCCTCTACGAGCAGTACTTC. Its translation is CVSRPGPSPLYEQYF.

CDR3 bases: TGTGCCAGCAGCTTCGGGCGGGACACAGATACGCAGTATTTT. Protein product: CASSFGRDTDTQYF. This chain uses TRBV7-9 with TRBJ2-3, with D possibly matching TRBD2 (6 bases). Germline V lookup: CDR1 SEHNR, CDR2 FQNEAQ (reference sequence). Trimming pared 3 bases from V and 2 bases from J, leaving 9 bases between. This CDR3 has 14 residues.

The rearrangement uses TRBV11-2 and TRBJ1-1; D unclear. The ends were cut back, 2 bases at V and 0 bases at J, with 10 bases in the middle. The CDR3 sequence is 15 residues long. Looked up from germline, CDR1 is SGHAT and CDR2 is FQNNGV. CDR3 nucleotide sequence: TGTGCCAGCAGCTTACTGTCCAGTTTGAACACTGAAGCTTTCTTT. Protein: CASSLLSSLNTEAFF. Variable domain in full (rest from reference TRBV11-2 and TRBJ1-1): EAGVAQSPRYKIIEKRQSVAFWCNPISGHATLYWYQQILGQGPKLLIQFQNNGVVDDSQLPKDRFSAERLKGVDSTLKIQPAKLEDSAVYLCASSLLSSLNTEAFFGQGTRLTVV.

This rearrangement joins TRBV6-2 or TRBV6-3 to TRBJ2-2; D possibly matches TRBD1 or TRBD2 (5 bases each). CDR3 size: 15 residues. Trimming pared 4 bases from V and 4 bases from J, leaving 13 bases between. The germline V gene encodes CDR1 MNHEY and CDR2 SVGEGT. CDR3 DNA sequence: TGTGCCAGCAGTTGGGGGTTAGCGCGCACCGGGGAGCTGTTTTTT. Translation: CASSWGLARTGELFF.

This clonotype was observed a few times. The J gene is TRBJ2-2, the V gene TRBV3-1, with TRBD1 identical over 12 bases. Per the germline V gene, CDR1 is LGHDT and CDR2 is YNNKEL (reference sequence). The length of the CDR3 is 19 residues. Losses at the gene ends were 4 bases for V and 1 base for J; bases not matched to a gene: 10. CDR3 in DNA: TGTGCCAGCAGCCCAAGAGGGACAGGGGGCTTTTTGAACACCGGGGAGCTGTTTTTT. Its translation: CASSPRGTGGFLNTGELFF.

This clonotype was seen ten or more times. The chain has TRBV7-2 and TRBJ2-5; 8 bases are shared with TRBD1. J lost 4 bases, V lost 4 bases, and 8 bases had no gene match. This CDR3 has 15 residues. The germline V gene has CDR1 SGHTA and CDR2 FQGNSA. The CDR3 nucleotides read TGTGCCAGCAGCTCGGGACAGGTCGTGGTAGAGACCCAGTACTTC. Translating gives CASSSGQVVVETQYF.

This clonotype came up many times. This chain uses TRBV2 with TRBJ2-5; 10 bases agree with TRBD2. There are 15 residues in the CDR3. V gave up 2 bases and J gave up 5 bases; unmatched junction bases: 5. Germline V CDR1 and CDR2: SNHLY, FYNNEI. For the CDR3, the DNA is TGTGCCAGCAGTGAAAACCTAGCGGGAGACGAGACCCAGTACTTC. The encoded protein is CASSENLAGDETQYF.

This clonotype was picked up many times. This chain links TRBV12-3 or TRBV12-4 with TRBJ1-5, with TRBD1 as a possible D gene (5 bases). The CDR3 loop spans 14 amino acids. V was trimmed by 7 bases and J by 6 bases, leaving 16 bases between them. The CDR3 DNA sequence: TGTGCCAGCACCCCGGGGGTTGGACGTCAGCCCCAGCATTTT. It codes for CASTPGVGRQPQHF.

In its sample, this clonotype was seen a few times. V is TRBV9 and J is TRBJ2-6, with D perhaps TRBD2 (6 bases). Germline CDR1 SGDLS, CDR2 YYNGEE. The CDR3 has 17 residues. V was shortened by 0 bases and J by 0 bases, with 10 bases between the two germline ends. CDR3 in DNA: TGTGCCAGCAGCGTAGAGGGACTTTCCTCTGGGGCCAACGTCCTGACTTTC. It is translated as CASSVEGLSSGANVLTF. The variable domain in full, with the rest retrieved from reference TRBV9 and TRBJ2-6, is DSGVTQTPKHLITATGQRVTLRCSPRSGDLSVYWYQQSLDQGLQFLIQYYNGEERAKGNILERFSAQQFPDLHSELNLSSLELGDSALYFCASSVEGLSSGANVLTFGAGSRLTVL.

At least ten counts were recorded for this clonotype. The chain uses TRBV7-2 and TRBJ2-7; D not certain. V was clipped by 5 bases and J by 2 bases, with 16 bases between them. This CDR3 is 15 amino acids long. Germline CDR1 reads SGHTA; CDR2 reads FQGNSA. In DNA form, the CDR3 reads TGTGCCAGCAGCCAAGTCAGCCAGGAGACCTACGAGCAGTACTTC. It codes for CASSQVSQETYEQYF.

This clonotype was found many times. The chain is built from TRBV28 and TRBJ2-2; TRBD2 aligns across 7 bases. Trimming cost V 1 base and J 6 bases; bases outside gene matches: 5. This CDR3 spans 15 amino acids. Looked up from germline, CDR1 is MDHEN and CDR2 is SYDVKM. This CDR3 reads CASSLSGGGPGELFF. CDR3 nucleotide sequence: TGTGCCAGCAGTTTATCGGGAGGCGGACCCGGGGAGCTGTTTTTT.

This clonotype was counted ten times or more. CDR3 in amino acids: CASSYHGTSGVSSYEQYF. The CDR3 DNA follows: TGTGCCAGCAGTTACCATGGGACTAGCGGCGTTAGCTCCTACGAGCAGTACTTC. The J gene is TRBJ2-7, the V gene TRBV6-2 or TRBV6-3; 11 bases fit TRBD2. Unmatched junction bases numbered 9, after V lost 2 bases and J lost 0 bases. Per germline, CDR1 MNHEY and CDR2 SVGEGT. The CDR3 covers 18 residues.

This clonotype turned up a few times. The chain combines TRBV3-1 with TRBJ2-2; maybe TRBD2 (5 bases). The CDR3 is 14 residues long. V gave up 3 bases and J gave up 6 bases, with 11 bases separating them. From germline, CDR1 is LGHDT and CDR2 YNNKEL (reference sequence). The CDR3 DNA reads as TGTGCCAGCAGCCATAAGGAGGTCGCCGGGGAGCTGTTTTTT. Translated: CASSHKEVAGELFF.

In its sample, this clonotype was seen many times. The gene calls are TRBV6-1 and TRBJ1-1; D is perhaps TRBD1 (6 bases). Trimming took 6 bases from V and 2 from J, leaving 13 bases between them. This CDR3 is 14 amino acids long. Germline loops: CDR1 MNHNS, CDR2 SASEGT. The CDR3 protein is CASRKQGLNTEAFF. The CDR3, as DNA: TGTGCCAGCAGGAAACAGGGCTTAAACACTGAAGCTTTCTTT.

This clonotype came up many times. The chain recombines TRBV19 with TRBJ2-2; 8 bases are shared with TRBD1. V shed 5 bases, J shed 0 bases, and the junction held 11 bases outside the gene matches. CDR1 and CDR2 from the germline V gene are LNHDA and SQIVND (reference sequence). The length of the CDR3 is 18 residues. CDR3 amino acids: CASSFLRQGNTNTGELFF. In DNA form, the CDR3 reads TGTGCCAGTAGTTTCCTCCGACAGGGGAACACGAACACCGGGGAGCTGTTTTTT.

At least ten counts were recorded for this clonotype. J is TRBJ2-7 and V is TRBV20-1; 7 bases are shared with TRBD1. Per the germline V gene, CDR1 is DFQATT and CDR2 is SNEGSKA (reference sequence). V lost 5 bases, J lost 2 bases, and 0 bases stayed unmatched. CDR3 length: 11 amino acids. The CDR3 DNA follows: TGCAGTGCTCAGGGGGCCTACGAGCAGTACTTC. This codes for CSAQGAYEQYF.

This clonotype was counted at least ten times. V and J are TRBV28 and TRBJ2-5, with 7 bases fitting TRBD1. V was pared by 6 bases and J by 1 base, with 8 bases of the junction left unmatched. CDR3 length: 15 amino acids. Germline-derived CDR1 and CDR2 are MDHEN and SYDVKM. The CDR3 loop reads CASRLGGQFQETQYF. The DNA for the CDR3 is TGTGCCAGCAGGCTAGGGGGACAGTTCCAAGAGACCCAGTACTTC.

The sample holds a few counts of this clonotype. The chain uses TRBV29-1 and TRBJ1-3; perhaps TRBD1 as D (6 bases). The CDR3 spans 16 residues. Germline V gene sequence: CDR1 SQVTM, CDR2 ANQGSEA. V was cut by 0 bases and J by 4 bases, with 16 bases left in between. The CDR3: CSVEDVVSGAGNTIYF. The CDR3 DNA is TGCAGCGTTGAAGATGTGGTTTCGGGGGCGGGAAACACCATATATTTT.